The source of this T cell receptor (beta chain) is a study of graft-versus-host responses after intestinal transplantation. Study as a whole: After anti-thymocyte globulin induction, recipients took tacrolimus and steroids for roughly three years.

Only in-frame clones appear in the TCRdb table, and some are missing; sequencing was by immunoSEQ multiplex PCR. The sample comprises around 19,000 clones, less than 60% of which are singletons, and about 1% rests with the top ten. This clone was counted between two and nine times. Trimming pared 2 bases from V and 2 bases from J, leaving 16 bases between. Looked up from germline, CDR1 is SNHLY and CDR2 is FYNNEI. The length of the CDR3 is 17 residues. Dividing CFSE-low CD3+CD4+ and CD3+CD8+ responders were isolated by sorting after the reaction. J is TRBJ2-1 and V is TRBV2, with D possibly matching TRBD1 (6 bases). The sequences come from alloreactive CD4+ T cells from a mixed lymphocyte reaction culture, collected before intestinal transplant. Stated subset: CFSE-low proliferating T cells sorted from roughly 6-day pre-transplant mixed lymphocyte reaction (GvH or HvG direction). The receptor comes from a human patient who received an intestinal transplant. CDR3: CASSEFVGQLPYNEQFF. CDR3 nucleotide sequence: TGTGCCAGCAGTGAATTTGTCGGACAGCTACCCTACAATGAGCAGTTCTTC.